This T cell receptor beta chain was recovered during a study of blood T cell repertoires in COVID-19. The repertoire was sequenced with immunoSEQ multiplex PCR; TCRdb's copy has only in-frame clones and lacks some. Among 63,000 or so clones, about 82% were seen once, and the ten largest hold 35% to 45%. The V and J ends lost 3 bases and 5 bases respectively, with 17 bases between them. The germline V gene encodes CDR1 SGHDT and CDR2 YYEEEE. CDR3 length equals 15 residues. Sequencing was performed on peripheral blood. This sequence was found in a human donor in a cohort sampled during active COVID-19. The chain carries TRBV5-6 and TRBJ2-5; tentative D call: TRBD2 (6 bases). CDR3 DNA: TGTGCCAGCAGCTCACAGCCGGGACTGCTGGAGACCCAGTACTTC. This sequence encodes CASSSQPGLLETQYF.